These T cell receptor beta chains were read from a single sample in a study of blood T cells in healthy people across ages. TCRdb redid the calling of the 5' RACE reads with MiXCR, one entry per CDR3 protein. The sample has about 640,000 distinct CDR3 sequences, less than 35% seen once. Sequencing was carried out using blood. Every receptor here comes from a woman older than 75 in good health. CDR3s include the opening cysteine and the closing phenylalanine or tryptophan. D genes are given only for firm matches. Rows may omit the clone size; those that give it use once, few, many or a size class.

CDR3 DNA	CDR3 protein	clone size	CDR3 length	D gene	J gene	V gene
TGTGCCAGCACCCAGACAGTTATGAACACTGAAGCTTTCTTT	CASTQTVMNTEAFF	many	14	NA	TRBJ1-1	TRBV3-1
TGCAGTGCTGTTTACTATGGCTACACCTTC	CSAVYYGYTF	many	10	NA	TRBJ1-2	TRBV20-1
TGTGCCAGCAGCCTTTATGCGGGACGGGGCTACGAGCAGTACTTC	CASSLYAGRGYEQYF	many	15	NA	TRBJ2-7	TRBV5-6
TGCAGTGGGGAGAGGGAGACCCAGTACTTC	CSGERETQYF	many	10	NA	TRBJ2-5	TRBV20-1
TGTGCCAGCAGCTTAAGAGGAGGGTTGAACACTGAAGCTTTCTTT	CASSLRGGLNTEAFF	many	15	NA	TRBJ1-1	TRBV7-3
TGCGCCAGCAGCCAAGATCACCAGCCCGTCGGAAGGACTGAAGCTTTCTTT	CASSQDHQPVGRTEAFF	many	17	NA	TRBJ1-1	TRBV4-3
TGTGCCAGCAGCGTAGCAGGGGGGAGCTCTGGAAACACCATATATTTT	CASSVAGGSSGNTIYF	NA	16	TRBD1	TRBJ1-3	TRBV9
TGTGCCAGCAGCTTACAACGTGGGACCGGGGAGCTGTTTTTT	CASSLQRGTGELFF	NA	14	NA	TRBJ2-2	TRBV7-7
TGTGCCAGCAGGGGACAGGGGGCATCCTACAATGAGCAGTTCTTC	CASRGQGASYNEQFF	once	15	TRBD1	TRBJ2-1	TRBV7-2
TGCGCCAGCAGCTGGACAGGGTCTGCGGATGAGCAGTTCTTC	CASSWTGSADEQFF	many	14	TRBD1	TRBJ2-1	TRBV5-1
TGTGCCAGCAGCTTCGGGGCTGGAGAGACCCAGTACTTC	CASSFGAGETQYF	NA	13	NA	TRBJ2-5	TRBV7-2
TGTGCCAGCAGCTTCGGACAGTGGAACACTGAAGCTTTCTTT	CASSFGQWNTEAFF	NA	14	NA	TRBJ1-1	TRBV7-9
TGTGCCAGCAGCTTACAGCGGGGGGCAGCCAATGAGCAGTTCTTC	CASSLQRGAANEQFF	NA	15	TRBD2	TRBJ2-1	TRBV7-9
TGTGCCAGCGGAATCGACGGCAACTATGGCTACACCTTC	CASGIDGNYGYTF	many	13	NA	TRBJ1-2	TRBV7-2
TGCAGTGCGGAGAAACCCGGGACTAGCGGAAAGAAGGAGACCCAGTACTTC	CSAEKPGTSGKKETQYF	many	17	TRBD2	TRBJ2-5	TRBV20-1
TGCGCCAGCAGCCGTAGCGGGGCGAACTCCTTCAATGAGCAGTTCTTC	CASSRSGANSFNEQFF	NA	16	TRBD2	TRBJ2-1	TRBV5-1
TGTGCCAGCAGGCTCCAGGGATATGGCTACACCTTC	CASRLQGYGYTF	NA	12	NA	TRBJ1-2	TRBV6-5
TGTGCCACCCGGGGGGACAGGGAGCATGGCTACACCTTC	CATRGDREHGYTF	many	13	TRBD1	TRBJ1-2	TRBV6-1
TGTGCCAGCAGTAGTTCGACCAGCCGGGGCACTGAAGCTTTCTTT	CASSSSTSRGTEAFF	NA	15	NA	TRBJ1-1	TRBV2
TGCAGTGCTCCATGGACAGGGGGAGAGACCCAGTACTTC	CSAPWTGGETQYF	once	13	TRBD1	TRBJ2-5	TRBV20-1
TGTGCCAGCAGCTCCCTGACAGATTCCTACGAGCAGTACTTC	CASSSLTDSYEQYF	many	14	NA	TRBJ2-7	TRBV7-6
TGTGCCAGCAGCCAGACTAGCGGGGGCCCATACAATGAGCAGTTCTTC	CASSQTSGGPYNEQFF	many	16	TRBD2	TRBJ2-1	TRBV3-1
TGTGCCAGCAGTCCGGGGACAGGGGAAGGATCCTACGAGCAGTACTTC	CASSPGTGEGSYEQYF	many	16	TRBD1	TRBJ2-7	TRBV6-6
TGCAGTGCGAGAGGGATCGCAACTAATGAAAAACTGTTTTTT	CSARGIATNEKLFF	NA	14	NA	TRBJ1-4	TRBV20-1
TGTGCCAGCAGCCCTGACAGGGGTTGGGCAGATACGCAGTATTTT	CASSPDRGWADTQYF	few	15	TRBD1	TRBJ2-3	TRBV7-9
TGTGCCAGCAGTTTAGCGAACCCGAGGTTGATCAGCGGGGAGCTGTTTTTT	CASSLANPRLISGELFF	NA	17	NA	TRBJ2-2	TRBV12-3/TRBV12-4
TGTGCCAGCAGCTTAAACGGGGAGGGAGCATTGAGTCAGCCCCAGCATTTT	CASSLNGEGALSQPQHF	NA	17	NA	TRBJ1-5	TRBV7-9
TGCAGTGCTATCGGCCTAGCGGAGGCCCAAGAGACCCAGTACTTC	CSAIGLAEAQETQYF	NA	15	TRBD2	TRBJ2-5	TRBV20-1
TGTGCCAGCAGCGTAGGCCAGGGATTGAACACTGAAGCTTTCTTT	CASSVGQGLNTEAFF	many	15	NA	TRBJ1-1	TRBV9
TGTGCCAGCAGTTACGAGGAGAGGGGCTACACCTTC	CASSYEERGYTF	many	12	NA	TRBJ1-2	TRBV6-6
TGTGCCAGCAGCTCCTATCATCGACAGGGGGGATGGGCTTTCTTT	CASSSYHRQGGWAFF	few	15	TRBD1	TRBJ1-1	TRBV7-2
TGTGCCAGCAGCTTAGATCTCCGGACGGGCACAGATACGCAGTATTTT	CASSLDLRTGTDTQYF	NA	16	NA	TRBJ2-3	TRBV11-3
TGCGCCAGCAGCTTGGCCTGGCCTAGCGGGGGCTACAATGAGCAGTTCTTC	CASSLAWPSGGYNEQFF	NA	17	TRBD2	TRBJ2-1	TRBV5-1
TGTGCCAGCAGCTCCGGGACAGGGGGGGGTGCTTCACCCCTCCACTTT	CASSSGTGGGASPLHF	few	16	TRBD1	TRBJ1-6	TRBV7-9
TGTGCCAGCAGCCCGCAGAGGCAGCGGCGGTTCGAGACCCAGTACTTC	CASSPQRQRRFETQYF	many	16	NA	TRBJ2-5	TRBV7-9